Described below is a single T cell receptor (beta chain) sequence and its context. In the source study's methods: Amplification from reference gene primers served as the basis for estimated nucleated cell counts. The protocol was immunoSEQ multiplex PCR, while the TCRdb copy is restricted to in-frame clones and leaves out a portion. D and trimming were read from the DNA, whereas the V and J calls and clone size are those reported in that table. The top ten clones hold just under 2% of a sample with under 500,000 clones, 70% to 90% of them seen once. These data are taken from a study of blood T cell repertoires in COVID-19. On the study more broadly: COVID-19 samples, acute and convalescent, were from the United States, Italy and Spain.

This study enrolled people aged roughly 18 to 90 from approximately 25 US geographic areas. Germline-derived CDR1 and CDR2 are KGHSH and LQKENI. The CDR3 extends over 13 amino acids. With 3 bases removed from V and 0 bases from J, the gap between germline ends came to 6 bases. This sequence joins TRBV18 and TRBJ2-7; possibly TRBD2 for D (5 bases). This clonotype originated in a woman aged 18-35 years with acute COVID-19. The sequencing input was PBMCs or T cells enriched from blood (not recorded which). CDR3 nucleotide sequence: TGTGCCAGCTCACCTAGCGCCTCCTACGAGCAGTACTTC. Protein sequence: CASSPSASYEQYF.